Following are 16 T cell receptor beta chains from one sample sequenced in a study of blood T cell repertoires in COVID-19. Repertoires were generated with immunoSEQ multiplex PCR, while TCRdb's copy carries only in-frame clones and drops some. The sample lists roughly 100,000 clones, approximately 87% seen once, with around 10% in the top ten. The specimen sequenced was peripheral blood. Source of these receptors: a woman in her thirties with acute or convalescent COVID-19.

The sample holds a few counts of this clone. V is TRBV24-1 and J is TRBJ1-4; 7 bases are a match to TRBD1. CDR3 length: 15 amino acids. The J segment lost 8 bases and the V segment lost 3 bases, leaving 8 bases of the junction unmatched. Germline V gene sequence: CDR1 KGHDR, CDR2 SFDVKD. In DNA, the CDR3 is TGTGCCACCAGTGATCCCGGGACAGAGGGCGAAAAACTGTTTTTT. Protein sequence: CATSDPGTEGEKLFF.

This chain links TRBV7-2 with TRBJ1-2; 7 nucleotides line up with TRBD1. V dropped 5 bases and J dropped 6; count of bases not matched to a gene: 12. The CDR3 length is 15 residues. Germline V CDR1 and CDR2: SGHTA, FQGNSA. Here the CDR3 DNA reads TGTGCCAGCAGCCCCCGACAGGGTTATTTAAATGGCTACACCTTC. Protein product: CASSPRQGYLNGYTF.

This chain uses TRBV20-1 with TRBJ1-1; 7 bases match TRBD1. Germline values: CDR1 DFQATT, CDR2 SNEGSKA (reference sequence). The V segment lost 3 bases and the J segment 11 bases; nucleotides outside the gene matches: 6. CDR3 length: 11 residues. In nucleotides, the CDR3 is TGCAGTGCTAGTCGAACAGGGGACGCTTTCTTT. Translating it yields CSASRTGDAFF.

The chain has TRBV28 and TRBJ2-1, with a weak D call TRBD1 (5 bases). The V and J ends lost 4 bases and 3 bases respectively, with 19 bases between them. The CDR3 runs to 17 residues. From germline, CDR1 is MDHEN and CDR2 SYDVKM. Here the CDR3 reads CASSSLGRRTSYNEQFF. The CDR3 bases are TGTGCCAGCAGTTCCCTTGGCAGGCGGACAAGCTACAATGAGCAGTTCTTC.

The chain carries TRBV28 and TRBJ2-7; possibly TRBD2 for D (6 bases). Trimming pared 4 bases from V and 3 bases from J, leaving 13 bases between. CDR3 length: 14 residues. Germline values: CDR1 MDHEN, CDR2 SYDVKM. CDR3 amino acids: CASSSPGTLYEQYF. CDR3 bases: TGTGCCAGCAGTTCCCCCGGGACTCTCTACGAGCAGTACTTC.

This clone was seen only a few times. This chain uses TRBV12-3 or TRBV12-4 with TRBJ2-1; 9 bases align to TRBD2. The CDR3 is made up of 13 amino acids. The ends lost 3 bases at V and 10 bases at J; junction bases unmatched: 4. This CDR3 reads CASSLGLAREQFF. CDR3 sequence (DNA): TGTGCCAGCAGTTTGGGACTAGCTCGAGAGCAGTTCTTC.

The V call is TRBV6-5, the J call TRBJ2-1, with 9 nucleotides matching TRBD2. V shed 4 bases, J shed 5 bases, and the junction held 3 bases outside the gene matches. CDR1 MNHEY and CDR2 SVGAGI come from the germline V gene. The CDR3 spans 14 residues. The CDR3 DNA sequence: TGTGCCAGCAGTTTAGCGGGGGCAAACAATGAGCAGTTCTTC. Its protein product is CASSLAGANNEQFF.

The chain links TRBV3-1 (or the pseudogene TRBV3-2) to TRBJ2-7; D is undetermined. The ends were cut back, 4 bases at V and 6 bases at J, with 7 bases in the middle. The CDR3 runs 11 residues. Germline V CDR1 and CDR2: LGHDT, YNNKEL (reference sequence). The chain's CDR3 is CASSLSGEQYF. The CDR3 DNA sequence: TGTGCCAGCAGCCTGTCGGGCGAGCAGTACTTC.

This clone was counted only a few times. V and J are TRBV24-1 and TRBJ2-2; the D is unclear. The V end was cut by 5 bases, the J end by 1 base, with 25 bases between. This CDR3 is 20 amino acids long. Germline V lookup: CDR1 KGHDR, CDR2 SFDVKD. The CDR3 coding sequence is TGTGCCACCAGTGGAAAGTCCTCGTCCCCCGGCACTATGAACACCGGGGAGCTGTTTTTT. It is translated as CATSGKSSSPGTMNTGELFF.

This rearrangement joins TRBV14 to TRBJ1-2; 7 nucleotides align to TRBD1. This CDR3 comprises 14 residues. V lost 2 bases and J lost 10; bases outside the gene matches: 10. Germline CDR1 SGHDN, CDR2 FVKESK. The CDR3 loop reads CASSQSWRGQDYTF. CDR3 bases: TGTGCCAGCAGCCAAAGCTGGAGGGGGCAGGACTACACCTTC.

The chain carries TRBV30 and TRBJ1-1, with a weak D call TRBD1 (6 bases). CDR3 length: 14 residues. Germline assignment: CDR1 GTSNPN and CDR2 SVGIG (reference sequence). Trimming removed 0 bases from V and 4 bases from J, with 12 bases in between. The CDR3: CAWSVGGKITEAFF. The CDR3 nucleotides read TGTGCCTGGAGTGTAGGGGGAAAGATCACTGAAGCTTTCTTT.

The chain joins TRBV28 to TRBJ1-2, with D tentatively TRBD1 (5 bases). V shed 2 bases and J shed 13 bases, with 14 bases lying between them. CDR1 and CDR2 from the germline V gene are MDHEN and SYDVKM. CDR3 size: 12 residues. The chain's CDR3 is CASSLPRRVCTF. For the CDR3, the DNA is TGTGCCAGCAGTTTACCACGCAGGGTCTGCACCTTC.

The chain links TRBV30 to TRBJ2-1; 12 bases fit TRBD2. The V segment lost 3 bases and the J segment 2 bases; nucleotides outside the gene matches: 2. This CDR3 has 15 amino acids. The germline V gene encodes CDR1 GTSNPN and CDR2 SVGIG (reference sequence). CDR3 DNA: TGTGCCTGGAGCGGGACTAGCGGGCCCTACAATGAGCAGTTCTTC. The encoded protein is CAWSGTSGPYNEQFF. The whole variable domain, filled in from reference TRBV30 and TRBJ2-1, reads SQTIHQWPATLVQPVGSPLSLECTVEGTSNPNLYWYRQAAGRGLQLLFYSVGIGQISSEVPQNLSASRPQDRQFILSSKKLLLSDSGFYLCAWSGTSGPYNEQFFGPGTRLTVL.

V usage is TRBV29-1 and J usage is TRBJ2-1, with TRBD2 as a possible D gene (6 bases). CDR1 and CDR2 (germline): SQVTM, ANQGSEA. The CDR3 length is 14 residues. Between the trimmed V and J ends, which lost 6 bases and 1 base, there was a span of 13 bases. The CDR3 DNA reads as TGCAGCGTAGACCAAGGAGGGTCCTACAATGAGCAGTTCTTC. Translating it yields CSVDQGGSYNEQFF.

This sequence joins TRBV28 and TRBJ1-2; D gene uncertain. V was trimmed by 6 bases and J by 3 bases, leaving 11 bases between them. This CDR3 comprises 13 residues. Germline V CDR1 and CDR2: MDHEN, SYDVKM. The CDR3 loop is CASRNQAHYGYTF. Here the CDR3 DNA reads TGTGCCAGCAGAAATCAGGCCCACTATGGCTACACCTTC.

The rearrangement uses TRBV5-6 and TRBJ2-7; maybe TRBD2 (5 bases). The length of the CDR3 is 15 residues. Trimming shortened V by 4 bases and J by 8 bases, and 22 bases separated the two germline ends. The germline CDR1 and CDR2 sequences are SGHDT and YYEEEE. CDR3 in DNA: TGTGCCAGCAGCACGAGACGGAGCTGGACGGGAAAGCAGTACTTC. Residues: CASSTRRSWTGKQYF.